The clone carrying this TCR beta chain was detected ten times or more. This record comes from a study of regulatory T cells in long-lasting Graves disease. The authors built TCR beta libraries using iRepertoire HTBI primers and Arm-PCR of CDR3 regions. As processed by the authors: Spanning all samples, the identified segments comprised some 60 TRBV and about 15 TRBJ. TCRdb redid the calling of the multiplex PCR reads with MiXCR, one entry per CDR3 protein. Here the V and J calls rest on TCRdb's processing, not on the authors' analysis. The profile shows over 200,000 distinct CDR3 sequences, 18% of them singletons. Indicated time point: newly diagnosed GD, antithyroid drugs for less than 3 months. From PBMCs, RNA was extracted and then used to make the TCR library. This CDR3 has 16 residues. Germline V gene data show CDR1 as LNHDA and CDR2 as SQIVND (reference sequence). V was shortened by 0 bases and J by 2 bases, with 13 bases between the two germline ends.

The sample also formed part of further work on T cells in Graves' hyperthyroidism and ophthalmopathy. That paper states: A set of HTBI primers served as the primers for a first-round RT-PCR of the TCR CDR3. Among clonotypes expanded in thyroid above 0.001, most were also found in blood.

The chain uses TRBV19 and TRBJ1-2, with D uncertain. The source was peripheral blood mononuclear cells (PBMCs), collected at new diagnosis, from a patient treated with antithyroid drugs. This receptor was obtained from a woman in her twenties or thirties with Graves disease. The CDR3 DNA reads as TGTGCCAGTAGTATAGATTGGGCAGAGACGAACTATGGCTACACCTTC. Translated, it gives CASSIDWAETNYGYTF.